Following are 24 T cell receptor beta chains from one sample sequenced in a study of T cell responses to AZD1222 COVID-19 vaccine. Method: immunoSEQ multiplex PCR; TCRdb's copy keeps in-frame clones and lacks some. There are tens of thousands of clones in the sample; just over 85% occur only once, and roughly 10% lies in the top ten. Specimen: peripheral blood, collected on day 0 of AZD1222 vaccination. These receptors were collected from an adult in good health.

V gene TRBV9 combines with J gene TRBJ2-1; D may be TRBD1 (5 bases). There are 15 residues in the CDR3. Looked up from germline, CDR1 is SGDLS and CDR2 is YYNGEE. V shed 0 bases and J shed 0 bases, with 7 bases lying between them. Here the CDR3 DNA reads TGTGCCAGCAGCGTAGGAAGGGGCTCCTACAATGAGCAGTTCTTC. Translated: CASSVGRGSYNEQFF.

The rearrangement uses TRBV5-1 and TRBJ1-1; a possible D gene is TRBD1 (5 bases). The germline CDR1 and CDR2 sequences are SGHRS and YFSETQ. The CDR3 runs to 13 residues. Deletions cut 7 bases from V and 3 bases from J, with 13 bases between. CDR3 amino acids: CASRSGGDTEAFF. In DNA form, the CDR3 reads TGCGCCAGCCGATCGGGGGGTGACACTGAAGCTTTCTTT.

V and J are TRBV19 and TRBJ2-5; 9 nucleotides line up with TRBD2. The CDR3 is 14 amino acids. Germline CDR1 LNHDA, CDR2 SQIVND (reference sequence). The ends lost 5 bases at V and 5 bases at J; junction bases unmatched: 6. CDR3 residues: CASSLAGLGETQYF. The DNA of the CDR3 is TGTGCCAGTAGTCTAGCGGGGTTAGGGGAGACCCAGTACTTC.

The V and J genes are TRBV28 and TRBJ1-2; D may be TRBD1 (5 bases). The CDR3 runs 13 residues. Per germline, CDR1 MDHEN and CDR2 SYDVKM. Trimming removed 8 bases from V and 4 bases from J, with 14 bases in between. CDR3 coding DNA: TGTGCCAGCCTTGGACAAGACCCCTATGGCTACACCTTC. Translated: CASLGQDPYGYTF.

The chain couples TRBV19 to TRBJ2-2, with a weak D call TRBD1 (5 bases). Between the trimmed V and J ends, which lost 4 bases and 8 bases, there was a span of 14 bases. CDR3 length: 14 residues. Germline values: CDR1 LNHDA, CDR2 SQIVND (reference sequence). The CDR3 DNA reads as TGTGCCAGTAGTAGGGGCCCCGGCACAGGGGAGCTGTTTTTT. Protein product: CASSRGPGTGELFF.

The rearrangement uses TRBV6-5 and TRBJ1-2, with 7 positions matching TRBD1. The CDR3 sequence is 14 residues long. Germline V lookup: CDR1 MNHEY, CDR2 SVGAGI. The J segment lost 1 base and the V segment lost 5 bases, leaving 4 bases of the junction unmatched. The CDR3 sequence is CASSRDRNNYGYTF. In nucleotides, the CDR3 is TGTGCCAGCAGTCGGGACAGAAATAACTATGGCTACACCTTC.

The V call is TRBV4-1, the J call TRBJ1-1; no definite D call. This CDR3 is 14 amino acids long. Germline assignment: CDR1 MGHRA and CDR2 YSYEKL. The V and J ends lost 4 bases and 3 bases respectively, with 12 bases between them. The chain's CDR3 is CASSRVQIDTEAFF. As DNA, the CDR3 is TGCGCCAGCAGCCGTGTTCAGATTGACACTGAAGCTTTCTTT.

The rearrangement joins TRBV24-1 to TRBJ2-1, with 11 bases aligning to TRBD1. The CDR3 loop spans 15 amino acids. Germline trimming cut 7 bases from V and 7 bases from J; bases unmatched to any gene: 8. In germline, CDR1 is KGHDR, CDR2 SFDVKD. CDR3: CATRQTGQGANEQFF. The DNA of the CDR3 is TGTGCCACCAGACAAACAGGACAGGGGGCAAATGAGCAGTTCTTC.

The chain couples TRBV4-2 to TRBJ2-5; 7 bases align to TRBD2. The CDR3 covers 15 residues. The germline CDR1 and CDR2 sequences are LGHNA and YNFKEQ. Unmatched junction bases numbered 3, after V lost 1 base and J lost 1 base. DNA of the CDR3: TGTGCCAGCAGCCAAGCAGCGGGAACCCAAGAGACCCAGTACTTC. Its protein product is CASSQAAGTQETQYF.

The CDR3 DNA sequence: TGTGCCAGCAGTTTATTACAGGTTAATGAAAAACTGTTTTTT. Protein product: CASSLLQVNEKLFF. V and J are TRBV28 and TRBJ1-4, with TRBD1 as a possible D gene (5 bases). The germline CDR1 and CDR2 sequences are MDHEN and SYDVKM. This CDR3 comprises 14 residues. V was pared by 1 base and J by 4 bases, with 7 bases between.

J is TRBJ1-1 and V is TRBV19, with D perhaps TRBD1 (5 bases). The V and J ends lost 0 bases and 2 bases respectively, with 13 bases between them. Germline V lookup: CDR1 LNHDA, CDR2 SQIVND (reference sequence). There are 16 residues in the CDR3. CDR3 loop: CASSIDSNRPNTEAFF. DNA for the CDR3: TGTGCCAGTAGTATAGATTCTAACAGGCCCAACACTGAAGCTTTCTTT.

This chain links TRBV30 with TRBJ1-3; TRBD1 might be the D (6 bases). Trimming stripped 0 bases from V and 8 bases from J, with 8 bases between. The germline V gene encodes CDR1 GTSNPN and CDR2 SVGIG (reference sequence). The CDR3 consists of 12 residues. This CDR3 is CAWSVQGDTIYF. In DNA form, the CDR3 reads TGTGCCTGGAGTGTACAGGGAGACACCATATATTTT.

The chain joins TRBV7-9 to TRBJ1-4; D call uncertain. V gave up 1 base and J gave up 3 bases, with 9 bases separating them. The CDR3 runs 15 residues. Germline CDR1 SEHNR, CDR2 FQNEAQ (reference sequence). The CDR3 DNA reads as TGTGCCAGCAGCTTAGATGGCAGATCTAATGAAAAACTGTTTTTT. This gives the protein CASSLDGRSNEKLFF.

CDR3 DNA: TGTGCCAGCCGGGACAGATCGTACCATGAGCAGTTCTTC. Translating gives CASRDRSYHEQFF. V is TRBV27 and J is TRBJ2-1, with TRBD1 matching over 7 bases. The CDR3 totals 13 residues. CDR1 and CDR2 (germline): MNHEY, SMNVEV (reference sequence). With 8 bases clipped from V and 8 bases from J, the junction kept 9 bases outside the gene matches.

V is TRBV5-4 and J is TRBJ1-3; D is unresolved. The CDR3 consists of 14 residues. The ends were cut back, 4 bases at V and 2 bases at J, with 10 bases in the middle. Germline V lookup: CDR1 SGHNT, CDR2 YYREEE (reference sequence). The CDR3 reads CASSPGAAGNTIYF. The DNA of the CDR3 is TGTGCCAGCAGCCCGGGTGCGGCTGGAAACACCATATATTTT. The full variable domain, with the rest looked up from reference TRBV5-4 and TRBJ1-3, is ETGVTQSPTHLIKTRGQQVTLRCSSQSGHNTVSWYQQALGQGPQFIFQYYREEENGRGNFPPRFSGLQFPNYSSELNVNALELDDSALYLCASSPGAAGNTIYFGEGSWLTVV.

Points on this clone: Other DNA sequences of this sample code for an identical CDR3. The chain carries TRBV30 and TRBJ1-5; D gene uncertain. Trimming left V 0 bases short and J 0 bases short, with 6 bases between. The CDR3 is 14 residues long. Germline V gene data show CDR1 as GTSNPN and CDR2 as SVGIG (reference sequence). CDR3: CAWSVLNSNQPQHF. CDR3 nucleotide sequence: TGTGCCTGGAGTGTACTCAATAGCAATCAGCCCCAGCATTTT.

The chain joins TRBV19 to TRBJ1-1; no definite D call. Germline loops: CDR1 LNHDA, CDR2 SQIVND (reference sequence). The ends were cut back, 2 bases at V and 4 bases at J, with 17 bases in the middle. The CDR3 totals 16 residues. This CDR3 reads CASSIPHSAGGTEAFF. The CDR3 DNA reads as TGTGCCAGTAGTATACCACACAGTGCCGGAGGCACTGAAGCTTTCTTT.

The chain links TRBV6-5 to TRBJ2-7; 10 bases are shared with TRBD2. The CDR3 length is 14 residues. CDR1 is MNHEY, CDR2 SVGAGI, per germline. V gave up 7 bases and J gave up 0 bases; unmatched junction bases: 3. The CDR3 protein is CASMWTSGSYEQYF. The CDR3 nucleotides read TGTGCCAGCATGTGGACTAGCGGCTCCTACGAGCAGTACTTC.

The chain uses TRBV6-4 and TRBJ1-2; TRBD1 might be the D (5 bases). The CDR3 consists of 15 residues. V shed 0 bases and J shed 9 bases, with 17 bases lying between them. Germline CDR1 MRHNA, CDR2 SNTAGT. In DNA, the CDR3 is TGTGCCAGCAGTGACTCTCGGACATCCCCTATTCGCTACACCTTC. Its translation: CASSDSRTSPIRYTF.

The chain has TRBV24-1 and TRBJ2-3; TRBD1 matches 8 bases. CDR3 size: 16 residues. Germline lookup yields CDR1 KGHDR and CDR2 SFDVKD. The V gene end was trimmed by 3 bases and the J gene end by 4 bases; junction bases not matched to a gene: 8. The CDR3 DNA is TGTGCCACCAGTGATCGACAGGGGCGCAACCCAGATACGCAGTATTTT. This gives the protein CATSDRQGRNPDTQYF.

This clone was counted only a few times. The rearrangement links TRBV28 to TRBJ1-1; 7 bases fit TRBD1. The CDR3 contains 15 residues. The ends lost 6 bases at V and 1 base at J; junction bases unmatched: 8. Germline V gene data show CDR1 as MDHEN and CDR2 as SYDVKM. The CDR3 region has the DNA TGTGCCAGCAGCCCAGGGGGGGTCCCGAACACTGAAGCTTTCTTT. Translation gives CASSPGGVPNTEAFF.

The chain joins TRBV7-9 to TRBJ1-2, with TRBD1 matching over 9 bases. Germline V gene sequence: CDR1 SEHNR, CDR2 FQNEAQ (reference sequence). The junction had 13 bases not matched to a gene; V was cut back by 3 bases and J by 5 bases. CDR3 length: 17 residues. The CDR3 region has the DNA TGTGCCAGCAGCTTCGGGGACAGGGTCCTAGTAGCTTATGGCTACACCTTC. Residues: CASSFGDRVLVAYGYTF.

The rearrangement joins TRBV7-9 to TRBJ2-1, with a weak D call TRBD2 (5 bases). The CDR3 sequence is 12 residues long. Trimming cost V 5 bases and J 7 bases, with 9 bases left between them. Germline values: CDR1 SEHNR, CDR2 FQNEAQ (reference sequence). The CDR3 loop is CASSLRGNEQFF. The CDR3 coding sequence is TGTGCCAGCAGCCTACGGGGAAATGAGCAGTTCTTC.

The chain carries TRBV7-2 and TRBJ2-5; TRBD2 matches at 7 bases. Losses at the gene ends were 6 bases for V and 7 bases for J; bases not matched to a gene: 11. Germline lookup yields CDR1 SGHTA and CDR2 FQGNSA. This CDR3 region has 14 residues. Here the CDR3 DNA reads TGTGCCAGCAGGGGAGGGGCAGAGACCGGGACCCAGTACTTC. Protein product: CASRGGAETGTQYF.